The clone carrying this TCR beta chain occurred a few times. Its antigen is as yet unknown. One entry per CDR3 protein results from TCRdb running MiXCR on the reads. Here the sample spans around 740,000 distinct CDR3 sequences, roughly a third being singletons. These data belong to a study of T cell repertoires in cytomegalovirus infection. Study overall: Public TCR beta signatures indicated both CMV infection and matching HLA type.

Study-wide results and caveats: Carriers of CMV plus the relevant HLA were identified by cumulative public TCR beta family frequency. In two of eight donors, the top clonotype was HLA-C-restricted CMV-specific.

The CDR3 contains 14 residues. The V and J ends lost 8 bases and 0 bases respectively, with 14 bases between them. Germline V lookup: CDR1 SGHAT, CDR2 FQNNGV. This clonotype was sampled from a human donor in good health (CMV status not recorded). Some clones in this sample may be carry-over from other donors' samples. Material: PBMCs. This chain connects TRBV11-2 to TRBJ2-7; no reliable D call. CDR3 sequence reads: CASCPYGVSYEQYF. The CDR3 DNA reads TGTGCCAGCTGCCCTTATGGGGTCTCCTACGAGCAGTACTTC.